This paragraph reports one TCR beta chain. The data were obtained in a study of blood T cell repertoires in COVID-19. Study-wide context: COVID-19 samples, acute and convalescent, were from the United States, Italy and Spain. The analysed material was cDNA or gDNA that came from T cells, B-cell-depleted T cells, or PBMCs.

Per the original methods: It was from reference gene primer amplification that nucleated cell counts were estimated. The assay was immunoSEQ multiplex PCR, and TCRdb's table has in-frame clones only and misses some. The DNA was the basis for D and trimming; V, J and clone size are from that table. The repertoire holds approximately 40,000 clones, with roughly 90% as singletons. Material: peripheral blood. The TCR was taken from a human donor in a cohort sampled during active COVID-19.

For the CDR3, the DNA is TGCGCCAGCAGGGCTAGCGGCAACACCGGGGAGCTGTTTTTT. Its protein is CASRASGNTGELFF. The chain has TRBV10-1 and TRBJ2-2; 7 nucleotides match TRBD2. The CDR3 consists of 14 residues. Looked up from germline, CDR1 is WNHNN and CDR2 is SYGVQD (reference sequence). Trimming at V came to 6 bases and at J to 2 bases, leaving 3 bases not matched to a gene.